This entry concerns a single TCR beta chain. Its antigen is unidentified. Autoimmune disease history or systemic immunosuppression excluded patients. Assay: immunoSEQ multiplex PCR; the TCRdb copy retains only in-frame clones and omits some. The sample holds 45,000 to 50,000 clones; around 92% are singletons and the top ten take roughly 10%. The data stem from a study of OX40 agonist ivuxolimab in advanced cancers. Study details: Cancers in dose escalation were hepatocellular, melanoma, renal cell and head and neck.

This CDR3 spans 12 amino acids. CDR1 SQVTM and CDR2 ANQGSEA come from the germline V gene. Trimming removed 5 bases from V and 2 bases from J, with 10 bases in between. Study-level findings and limits: By week 6 at 0.1 to 3.0 mg/kg, blood CD4+ and CD8+ T cells had expanded clonally.

Sequences were derived from CD4+ or CD8+ T cells sorted from blood, sampled in a trial of the OX40 agonist ivuxolimab. This rearrangement joins TRBV29-1 to TRBJ2-7, with TRBD1 as a possible D gene (5 bases). The receptor was derived from an adult with an advanced solid tumor such as melanoma, head and neck, liver or kidney cancer. As DNA, the CDR3 is TGCAGCGTTTACGACAGCCCCTACGAGCAGTACTTC. This translates into CSVYDSPYEQYF.